A selection of T cell receptor beta chains follows, all from one sample in a study of beta chain features in type 1 diabetes. Some clones are missing from TCRdb's copy, which holds only in-frame ones; the method was immunoSEQ multiplex PCR. The sample holds 90,000 to 110,000 clones; approximately 37% are singletons and the top ten take approximately 0.065%. The sample was stem cell memory CD4+ T cells from blood. Receptor source: a woman aged 18-35 years in good health. Both conserved end residues are part of each CDR3.

>TRBV6-1|14
CASSPRFEGKTQYF
>TRBV14|17
CASSQEFSGKVTDTQYF
>TRBV30|13
CAWRRPGSQPQHF
>TRBV18|12
CASSPDFHEQYF
>TRBV18|14
CASSPPGLGNTIYF
>TRBV5-1|15
CASTTTSDTYNEQFF
>TRBV19|15
CASSIAGTRRDEQFF
>TRBV4-2|15
CASSQGLAAYNEQFF
>TRBV7-2|16
CASSSTLYSGANVLTF
>TRBV28|15
CASSLGPQTGETQYF